This TCR beta chain comes out of a study of shared clonotypes between healthy human individuals. V was pared by 7 bases and J by 4 bases, with 8 bases between. Germline CDR1 and CDR2: MDHEN and SYDVKM. The CDR3 runs to 12 residues. Some clones are missing from TCRdb's copy, which holds only in-frame ones; the method was immunoSEQ multiplex PCR. Among more than 2 million clones listed, 90% to 95% were seen once. Study results and caveats: Approximately 4.6% of naive CD4 clonotypes were shared across four donors.

Naive CD45RA+ and memory CD45RA-negative subsets were split from CD4+ cells. The table lists this clone with a count of one. The antigen is not known. The receptor's source is a young man in good health. The material sequenced was naive CD4+ T cells sorted from blood. Subset specified: CD45RA+ positively selected. This chain connects TRBV28 to TRBJ2-1; D is uncertain. The CDR3 coding sequence is TGTGCCAGCAATGGGTATTACAATGAGCAGTTCTTC. Encoded protein: CASNGYYNEQFF. Using reference TRBV28 and TRBJ2-1 for the parts outside the CDR3, the full variable domain is DVKVTQSSRYLVKRTGEKVFLECVQDMDHENMFWYRQDPGLGLRLIYFSYDVKMKEKGDIPEGYSVSREKKERFSLILESASTNQTSMYLCASNGYYNEQFFGPGTRLTVL.